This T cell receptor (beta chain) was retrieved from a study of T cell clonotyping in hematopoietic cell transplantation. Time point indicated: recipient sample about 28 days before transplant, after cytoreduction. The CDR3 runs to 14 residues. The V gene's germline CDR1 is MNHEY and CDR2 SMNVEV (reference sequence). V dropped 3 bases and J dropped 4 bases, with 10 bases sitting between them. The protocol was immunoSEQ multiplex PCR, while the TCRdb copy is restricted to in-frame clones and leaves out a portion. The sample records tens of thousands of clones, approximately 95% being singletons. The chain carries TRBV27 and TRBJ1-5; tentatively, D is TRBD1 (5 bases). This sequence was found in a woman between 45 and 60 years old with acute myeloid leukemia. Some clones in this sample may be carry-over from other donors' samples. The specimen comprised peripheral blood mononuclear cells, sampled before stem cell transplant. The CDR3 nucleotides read TGTGCCAGCAGTTTCTGGGGGATGAATCAGCCCCAGCATTTT. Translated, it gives CASSFWGMNQPQHF.